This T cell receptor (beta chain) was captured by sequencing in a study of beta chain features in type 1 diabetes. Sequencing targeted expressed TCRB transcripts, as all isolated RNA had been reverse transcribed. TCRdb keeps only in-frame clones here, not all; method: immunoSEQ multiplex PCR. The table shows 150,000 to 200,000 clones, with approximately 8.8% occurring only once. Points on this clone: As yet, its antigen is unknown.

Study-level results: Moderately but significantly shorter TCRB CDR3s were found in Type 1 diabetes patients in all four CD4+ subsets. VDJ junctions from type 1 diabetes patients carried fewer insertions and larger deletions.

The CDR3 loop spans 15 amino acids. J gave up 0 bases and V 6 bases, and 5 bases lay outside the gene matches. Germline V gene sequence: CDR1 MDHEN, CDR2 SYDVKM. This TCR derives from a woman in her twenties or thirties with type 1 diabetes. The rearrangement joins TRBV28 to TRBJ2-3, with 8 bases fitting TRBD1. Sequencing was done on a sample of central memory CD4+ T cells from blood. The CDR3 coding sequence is TGTGCCAGCAGAGCGGACAGGGCAAGCACAGATACGCAGTATTTT. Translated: CASRADRASTDTQYF.